The clone carrying this T cell receptor beta chain showed up just a few times. Antigen: not known. Stated time point: patch test 1, 2 weeks after DPC sensitization. This sample's treatment: therapeutic diphenylcyclopropenone sensitization with weekly scalp DPC. Prior to each patch test being applied, blood was drawn. Donors, patients with alopecia ranging from 18 to 70 years old and judged suitable for DPC, provided samples. The data stem from a study of human T cells and chemical hapten exposure. Study details: Minor pooled library volume differences mainly drove per-sample TCR yield variation. General observations from the study: Expanded TCRs produced significantly more large CDR3 similarity clusters than controls did.

TCRdb reprocessed the RACE reads via MiXCR and lists one record per CDR3 protein. Of approximately 82,000 distinct CDR3 sequences in the sample, about 10% were seen once. After removal of 2 bases from V and 2 bases from J, the junction contained 11 bases not matched to a gene. Per germline, CDR1 SEHNR and CDR2 FQNEAQ (reference sequence). The CDR3 has 17 amino acids. This receptor was taken from a man aged 40-49 years with alopecia areata. Some clones in this sample may be carry-over from other donors' samples. V gene TRBV7-9 combines with J gene TRBJ1-2; 7 bases are a match to TRBD1. Specimen: whole blood, collected in connection with sensitization to the hapten diphenylcyclopropenone (DPC). CDR3 in DNA: TGTGCCAGCAGCTTACTGACAGGGAGATTGGCCAACTATGGCTACACCTTC. This translates into CASSLLTGRLANYGYTF.